This T cell receptor (beta chain) was obtained from a study of regulatory T cells in long-lasting Graves disease. General study points: Lower TCR diversity characterized persistent Graves' patients relative to newly diagnosed patients. Favoring TRBV28, TRBJ1-2 and TRBJ2-5 was a feature seen in persistent disease.

A note on this clonotype: Its matching antigen is unknown.

As to time point: newly diagnosed GD, antithyroid drugs for less than 3 months. Isolated PBMC RNA provided the starting material for the TCR library. V gave up 5 bases and J gave up 9 bases, with 17 bases separating them. Germline values: CDR1 LNHNV, CDR2 YYDKDF (reference sequence). This CDR3 region has 14 residues. Building of the TCR beta libraries involved iRepertoire HTBI primers and Arm-PCR of CDR3 regions. As originally analysed: Identification yielded 55 to 75 TRBV and about 15 TRBJ segments across samples. TCRdb used MiXCR to reprocess the multiplex PCR reads, holding one entry per CDR3 protein. Clone size and V and J calls follow TCRdb, not the original study. The data show 250,000 or so distinct CDR3 sequences, about 20% seen once. The same specimen was also included in a second study, on T cells in Graves' hyperthyroidism and ophthalmopathy. This second report adds: HTBI primers were the set used in a first-round RT-PCR of the TCR CDR3.

The TCR was taken from a woman aged 25-40 years with Graves disease. The sequences come from peripheral blood mononuclear cells (PBMCs), collected at new diagnosis, from a patient treated with antithyroid drugs. V is TRBV15 and J is TRBJ2-1, with D tentatively TRBD1 or TRBD2 (5 bases each). CDR3 DNA sequence: TGTGCCACCAGCCCCCTCGGCGAGGGGATTGAGCAGTTCTTC. Amino acids: CATSPLGEGIEQFF. Using reference TRBV15 and TRBJ2-1 for the parts outside the CDR3, the full variable domain is DAMVIQNPRYQVTQFGKPVTLSCSQTLNHNVMYWYQQKSSQAPKLLFHYYDKDFNNEADTPDNFQSRRPNTSFCFLDIRSPGLGDTAMYLCATSPLGEGIEQFFGPGTRLTVL.